What follows are 31 T cell receptor beta chains derived from one specimen sequenced in a study of blood T cell repertoires in COVID-19 (dated by TCRdb to the early 2020s). The protocol used for the library was the immunoSEQ multiplex PCR assay. TCRdb took this table from immuneACCESS and kept in-frame rearrangements with V and J called. Such tables lack part of the clones; where checked against another copy, unresolved V genes explain under half of the gap, and the rest is unexplained. In all, the sample holds roughly 160,000 clones, and about 88% of those were seen once. More than 1% of the sample goes to the ten largest clones. Sequencing was carried out using peripheral blood. All receptors derive from a man aged 35 to 55 with acute or convalescent COVID-19.

The chain joins TRBV15 to TRBJ2-7, with D possibly matching TRBD1 (5 bases). V lost 0 bases to trimming and J lost 4 bases, with 19 bases between them. CDR1 is LNHNV and CDR2 is YYDKDF in the germline V gene (reference sequence). The CDR3 is 17 amino acids. CDR3 bases: TGTGCCACCAGCAGAGATAGGACGGCAGGGAAACATTACGAGCAGTACTTC. Translating gives CATSRDRTAGKHYEQYF. Based on the CDR3 plus reference TRBV15 and TRBJ2-7, the full variable domain is DAMVIQNPRYQVTQFGKPVTLSCSQTLNHNVMYWYQQKSSQAPKLLFHYYDKDFNNEADTPDNFQSRRPNTSFCFLDIRSPGLGDTAMYLCATSRDRTAGKHYEQYFGPGTRLTVT.

The sample holds a few counts of this clone. J is TRBJ1-5 and V is TRBV24-1; TRBD1 agrees at 7 bases. The CDR3 totals 14 residues. The V and J ends lost 4 bases and 6 bases, in that order; junction bases with no gene match: 5. Per the germline V gene, CDR1 is KGHDR and CDR2 is SFDVKD. The CDR3, as DNA: TGTGCCACCAGTGACCGACCAGGGGGTCAGCCCCAGCATTTT. Translating gives CATSDRPGGQPQHF.

This sequence joins TRBV9 and TRBJ2-3, with 8 bases identical to TRBD1. CDR1 and CDR2 (germline): SGDLS, YYNGEE. This CDR3 region has 17 residues. V shed 3 bases and J 4 bases; nucleotides not matched to a gene: 13. The DNA of the CDR3 is TGTGCCAGCAGCGCCCCGGCCGGACAGGGTGGTGCAGATACGCAGTATTTT. Translated, it gives CASSAPAGQGGADTQYF.

This clone has more than one count but fewer than ten. The chain has TRBV5-4 and TRBJ2-5; 8 nucleotides agree with TRBD2. The J segment lost 1 base and the V segment lost 4 bases, leaving 0 bases of the junction unmatched. Germline V gene data show CDR1 as SGHNT and CDR2 as YYREEE (reference sequence). The CDR3 runs to 13 residues. The CDR3 protein is CASSRGGQETQYF. The CDR3 nucleotides are TGTGCCAGCAGCCGGGGGGGCCAAGAGACCCAGTACTTC.

The genes are TRBV9 and TRBJ2-1, with TRBD1 as a possible D gene (6 bases). The CDR3 loop spans 14 amino acids. Trimming removed 7 bases from V and 4 bases from J, with 15 bases in between. Germline V gene sequence: CDR1 SGDLS, CDR2 YYNGEE. CDR3 protein: CASSPGAGYNEQFF. The CDR3 DNA follows: TGTGCCAGCTCCCCAGGGGCCGGGTACAATGAGCAGTTCTTC.

The chain combines TRBV6-5 with TRBJ2-5; tentative D call: TRBD2 (6 bases). Germline CDR1 is MNHEY and CDR2 is SVGAGI. The length of the CDR3 is 12 residues. V dropped 6 bases and J dropped 5 bases, with 10 bases sitting between them. The CDR3 sequence is CASRSGGETQYF. The CDR3, as DNA: TGTGCCAGCAGGTCCGGAGGGGAGACCCAGTACTTC.

The rearrangement joins TRBV5-1 to TRBJ1-1, with TRBD1 identical over 7 bases. Germline CDR1 SGHRS, CDR2 YFSETQ. There are 13 residues in the CDR3. The ends lost 4 bases at V and 6 bases at J; junction bases unmatched: 6. The CDR3: CASSDRQGAEAFF. CDR3 sequence (DNA): TGCGCCAGCAGCGACCGACAGGGAGCTGAAGCTTTCTTT.

J is TRBJ2-3 and V is TRBV6-5; D is unclear. Trimming cost V 0 bases and J 6 bases, with 10 bases left between them. The CDR3 sequence is 14 residues long. The V gene's germline CDR1 is MNHEY and CDR2 SVGAGI. CDR3 amino acids: CASSYSSLEDTQYF. The DNA of the CDR3 is TGTGCCAGCAGTTACTCCTCCCTAGAGGATACGCAGTATTTT.

The chain couples TRBV11-2 to TRBJ1-1; TRBD1 agrees at 11 bases. The CDR3 loop spans 16 amino acids. J lost 7 bases, V lost 4 bases, and 11 bases had no gene match. Per the germline V gene, CDR1 is SGHAT and CDR2 is FQNNGV. The CDR3 nucleotides are TGTGCCAGCAGCTCCTGGACAGGGGGCAAGCAGGGTGAAGCTTTCTTT. It yields the protein CASSSWTGGKQGEAFF.

The chain combines TRBV3-1 (or the pseudogene TRBV3-2) with TRBJ1-6; D is possibly TRBD1 (5 bases). The germline V gene encodes CDR1 LGHDT and CDR2 YNNKEL (reference sequence). V was shortened by 2 bases and J by 8 bases, with 16 bases between the two germline ends. This CDR3 has 16 residues. The CDR3 protein is CASSQRRGGRDSPLHF. CDR3 bases: TGTGCCAGCAGCCAAAGGAGGGGAGGGCGTGATTCACCCCTCCACTTT.

The V call is TRBV18, the J call TRBJ1-3; the D gene is possibly TRBD1 (5 bases). The V gene's germline CDR1 is KGHSH and CDR2 LQKENI. Trimming left V 3 bases short and J 4 bases short, with 7 bases between. The CDR3 totals 13 residues. The CDR3 sequence is CASSPDTGNTIYF. For the CDR3, the DNA is TGTGCCAGCTCACCGGACACGGGAAACACCATATATTTT.

This clone was detected only a few times. The genes are TRBV18 and TRBJ1-2, with D perhaps matching TRBD1 (6 bases). Trimming stripped 3 bases from V and 4 bases from J, with 9 bases between. CDR1 is KGHSH and CDR2 is LQKENI in the germline V gene. The CDR3 totals 13 residues. In DNA form, the CDR3 reads TGTGCCAGCTCACCTGCGGACAGCTATGGCTACACCTTC. This gives the protein CASSPADSYGYTF.

This clone was counted a single time. The V and J genes are TRBV9 and TRBJ1-1, with a possible D match to TRBD1 (6 bases). The CDR3 covers 11 residues. The V gene's germline CDR1 is SGDLS and CDR2 YYNGEE. V was cut by 3 bases and J by 8 bases, with 8 bases left in between. The CDR3, as DNA: TGTGCCAGCAGCGCGGGACAAGAAGCTTTCTTT. Translation gives CASSAGQEAFF.

The chain combines TRBV5-1 with TRBJ2-1; 9 bases map to TRBD1. The germline gives CDR1 SGHRS, CDR2 YFSETQ. V dropped 5 bases and J dropped 2; count of bases not matched to a gene: 5. This CDR3 region has 15 residues. The CDR3 sequence is CASRPTGGTYNEQFF. As DNA, the CDR3 is TGCGCCAGCAGACCTACAGGGGGCACCTACAATGAGCAGTTCTTC.

V is TRBV11-2 and J is TRBJ2-5; a possible D gene is TRBD2 (6 bases). V lost 1 base to trimming and J lost 4 bases, with 16 bases between them. CDR1 SGHAT and CDR2 FQNNGV come from the germline V gene. This CDR3 comprises 16 residues. The CDR3: CASSLASQGGLETQYF. CDR3 DNA: TGTGCCAGCAGCTTAGCTAGCCAAGGAGGGTTAGAGACCCAGTACTTC. Together with reference TRBV11-2 and TRBJ2-5, the CDR3 gives the full variable domain: EAGVAQSPRYKIIEKRQSVAFWCNPISGHATLYWYQQILGQGPKLLIQFQNNGVVDDSQLPKDRFSAERLKGVDSTLKIQPAKLEDSAVYLCASSLASQGGLETQYFGPGTRLLVL.

Points on this clone: Other DNA sequences in this sample translate to the same CDR3. The V gene is TRBV20-1, the J gene TRBJ2-5; no firm D call. V was clipped by 6 bases and J by 5 bases, with 10 bases between them. The CDR3 has 11 residues. Germline CDR1 is DFQATT and CDR2 is SNEGSKA (reference sequence). Written as DNA, the CDR3 is TGCAGTGCCCGTCCCTTGGAGACCCAGTACTTC. Its protein is CSARPLETQYF.

This clone is a singleton in its sample. This sequence joins TRBV7-9 and TRBJ2-5; 9 nucleotides match TRBD2. The CDR3 extends over 15 amino acids. CDR1 and CDR2 (germline): SEHNR, FQNEAQ (reference sequence). With 5 bases clipped from V and 5 bases from J, the junction kept 9 bases outside the gene matches. The CDR3, as DNA: TGTGCCAGCAGCCCAGAGGCTAGCGGGATCGAGACCCAGTACTTC. It translates to CASSPEASGIETQYF.

This chain uses TRBV7-9 with TRBJ1-1; D remains unclear. V gave up 3 bases and J gave up 1 base, with 6 bases separating them. This CDR3 spans 13 amino acids. Germline CDR1 is SEHNR and CDR2 is FQNEAQ (reference sequence). CDR3 region: CASSFQWNTEAFF. The CDR3, as DNA: TGTGCCAGCAGCTTCCAGTGGAACACTGAAGCTTTCTTT.

This rearrangement joins TRBV6-6 to TRBJ1-3; 8 nucleotides match TRBD1. The V gene's germline CDR1 is MNHNY and CDR2 SVGAGI (reference sequence). The V gene end was trimmed by 5 bases and the J gene end by 0 bases; junction bases not matched to a gene: 6. This CDR3 region has 16 residues. The CDR3 loop reads CASSLGDRTSGNTIYF. The CDR3 nucleotides are TGTGCCAGCAGTCTAGGGGACAGGACCTCTGGAAACACCATATATTTT.

This clone was seen more than once but under ten times. The chain uses TRBV28 and TRBJ1-5, with no clear D. The germline V gene encodes CDR1 MDHEN and CDR2 SYDVKM. CDR3 size: 12 residues. The germline V and J ends were trimmed by 6 bases and 6 bases, with 9 bases remaining between them. CDR3 in amino acids: CASSGEAQPQHF. DNA of the CDR3: TGTGCCAGCAGCGGGGAGGCTCAGCCCCAGCATTTT.

This chain links TRBV7-2 with TRBJ1-4, with TRBD1 identical over 7 bases. V was clipped by 2 bases and J by 6 bases; unmatched bases: 6. This CDR3 comprises 15 residues. Germline V gene lookup returns CDR1 SGHTA and CDR2 FQGNSA. CDR3 nucleotides: TGTGCCAGCAGCTTAAACAGGGGTCTAGATGAAAAACTGTTTTTT. It yields the protein CASSLNRGLDEKLFF.

A few counts support this clone. The V call is TRBV28, the J call TRBJ1-6; 7 bases align to TRBD1. Germline V gene sequence: CDR1 MDHEN, CDR2 SYDVKM. The CDR3 has 16 amino acids. V was clipped by 5 bases and J by 10 bases; unmatched bases: 14. CDR3 sequence reads: CASSLRRDRRGSPLHF. Here the CDR3 DNA reads TGTGCCAGCAGTCTCCGCCGGGACAGACGCGGGTCACCCCTCCACTTT.

The rearrangement joins TRBV29-1 to TRBJ2-7; 7 nucleotides agree with TRBD2. Germline V CDR1 and CDR2: SQVTM, ANQGSEA. The CDR3 is 13 amino acids. J gave up 3 bases and V 7 bases, and 9 bases lay outside the gene matches. The CDR3 nucleotides read TGCAGCGCTACCCGCGGGGAGGGCTACGAGCAGTACTTC. Its translation is CSATRGEGYEQYF.

The J gene is TRBJ2-3, the V gene TRBV9, with D possibly TRBD2 on 7 matching bases. Trimming cost V 0 bases and J 2 bases, with 10 bases left between them. In germline, CDR1 is SGDLS, CDR2 YYNGEE. CDR3 length: 15 residues. The CDR3 bases are TGTGCCAGCAGCGTAGCGGGGGGCCCCACAGATACGCAGTATTTT. It is translated as CASSVAGGPTDTQYF.

This rearrangement joins TRBV6-6 to TRBJ1-2, with TRBD1 as a possible D gene (5 bases). The ends were cut back, 0 bases at V and 5 bases at J, with 10 bases in the middle. The CDR3 length is 14 residues. Germline V gives CDR1 MNHNY, CDR2 SVGAGI (reference sequence). DNA for the CDR3: TGTGCCAGCAGTTACTCTAAAGGGGATTATGGCTACACCTTC. This codes for CASSYSKGDYGYTF.

The chain recombines TRBV5-1 with TRBJ2-5; the D gene is possibly TRBD2 (6 bases). The CDR3 totals 15 residues. Germline values: CDR1 SGHRS, CDR2 YFSETQ. Trimming stripped 2 bases from V and 5 bases from J, with 16 bases between. CDR3 protein: CASSFPGLRRETQYF. Written as DNA, the CDR3 is TGCGCCAGCAGCTTTCCGGGACTGAGGAGGGAGACCCAGTACTTC.

This clone was detected only a few times. V usage is TRBV9 and J usage is TRBJ1-2; 9 nucleotides agree with TRBD1. The CDR3 loop spans 15 amino acids. From germline, CDR1 is SGDLS and CDR2 YYNGEE. The V and J ends lost 4 bases and 0 bases, in that order; junction bases with no gene match: 4. The CDR3 nucleotides are TGTGCCAGCAGCCTTGGGACAGGGTCTAACTATGGCTACACCTTC. It specifies CASSLGTGSNYGYTF.

In nucleotides, the CDR3 is TGTGCCAGCAGCCTGGGACTCCCCTACGAGCAGTACTTC. Amino acids: CASSLGLPYEQYF. J is TRBJ2-7 and V is TRBV3-1 (or the pseudogene TRBV3-2); D perhaps matches TRBD2 (6 bases). V was shortened by 4 bases and J by 2 bases, with 9 bases between the two germline ends. Per germline, CDR1 LGHDT and CDR2 YNNKEL (reference sequence). The CDR3 contains 13 residues.

V is TRBV9 and J is TRBJ2-1, with D unresolved. The CDR3 is 16 amino acids. Trimming took 4 bases from V and 7 from J, leaving 21 bases between them. CDR1 is SGDLS and CDR2 is YYNGEE in the germline V gene. CDR3 bases: TGTGCCAGCAGCATTAAGACACCCTCGAGTGGAAATGAGCAGTTCTTC. It yields the protein CASSIKTPSSGNEQFF.

CDR3 nucleotides: TGTGCCAGCAGCAACAGGGTTGGCGGCTACACCTTC. Translation: CASSNRVGGYTF. The gene calls are TRBV5-8 and TRBJ1-2, with a weak D call TRBD1 (6 bases). CDR3 size: 12 residues. Trimming shortened V by 4 bases and J by 8 bases, and 12 bases separated the two germline ends. Germline loops: CDR1 SGHTS, CDR2 YDEGEE.

The chain couples TRBV18 to TRBJ1-6, with 8 bases that match TRBD1. Germline CDR1 reads KGHSH; CDR2 reads LQKENI. The CDR3 extends over 16 amino acids. J gave up 7 bases and V 3 bases, and 8 bases lay outside the gene matches. The CDR3 sequence is CASSPGQGARNSPLHF. The CDR3 DNA sequence: TGTGCCAGCTCACCGGGTCAGGGGGCTAGAAATTCACCCCTCCACTTT.